The 24 T cell receptor beta chains below all came from one sample that was sequenced in a study of monozygotic twins with inflammatory bowel disease. TCRdb reprocessed the 5' RACE reads and keeps a single row for each CDR3 protein, giving no DNA. This sample's clone table lists under 200,000 distinct CDR3 sequences. Sequencing used blood. These receptors were collected from a human donor with ulcerative colitis or Crohn's disease, or a healthy co-twin of an affected twin (not recorded which).

This chain links TRBV6-2 or TRBV6-3 with TRBJ2-1; TCRdb names TRBD2, which stays unverified in the absence of DNA. Germline V gene sequence: CDR1 MNHEY, CDR2 SVGEGT. CDR3 size: 14 residues. CDR3 amino acids: CATLLAGGGDEQFF.

The chain couples TRBV5-1 to TRBJ2-7; TCRdb designates TRBD1, a call that cannot be tested without DNA. Germline V gene sequence: CDR1 SGHRS, CDR2 YFSETQ. The CDR3 is 13 residues long. The CDR3 loop reads CASQGQGANEQYF. The full variable domain, its missing parts supplied by reference TRBV5-1 and TRBJ2-7, is KAGVTQTPRYLIKTRGQQVTLSCSPISGHRSVSWYQQTPGQGLQFLFEYFSETQRNKGNFPGRFSGRQFSNSRSEMNVSTLELGDSALYLCASQGQGANEQYFGPGTRLTVT.

This chain joins TRBV5-1 and TRBJ2-1. CDR1 is SGHRS and CDR2 is YFSETQ in the germline V gene. This CDR3 has 15 amino acids. The CDR3 loop reads CASSSRPTSYNEQFF.

The chain links TRBV11-3 to TRBJ1-1. CDR3 length equals 12 residues. Per the germline V gene, CDR1 is SGHNT and CDR2 is YENEEA. The CDR3: CASSPRAGEAFF.

The V gene is TRBV7-3, the J gene TRBJ1-5. Germline lookup yields CDR1 SGHTA and CDR2 FQGTGA. The CDR3 is made up of 17 amino acids. The CDR3 is CASSYDGVVYSNQPQHF.

The rearrangement links TRBV7-9 to TRBJ2-5; there is no DNA to check the TCRdb D call of TRBD1. The CDR3 is 14 amino acids. Germline V gene lookup returns CDR1 SEHNR and CDR2 FQNEAQ (reference sequence). Here the CDR3 reads CASSTGSERETQYF.

V is TRBV6-2 or TRBV6-3 and J is TRBJ2-7. This CDR3 is 14 amino acids long. Germline lookup yields CDR1 MNHEY and CDR2 SVGEGT. CDR3 sequence: CASTYLRESYEQYF.

The rearrangement joins TRBV5-1 to TRBJ2-7; TCRdb reports TRBD1, a call that lacks DNA to check it against. This CDR3 has 14 residues. Germline CDR1 SGHRS, CDR2 YFSETQ. The CDR3 region is CASSARTGSVEQYF.

The chain recombines TRBV2 with TRBJ1-5. Germline CDR1 and CDR2: SNHLY and FYNNEI. This CDR3 comprises 14 residues. The CDR3: CASSTGLINQPQHF.

This chain joins TRBV12-3 or TRBV12-4 and TRBJ2-5; checking the TCRdb D call of TRBD2 is not possible without DNA. CDR3 length equals 13 residues. CDR3 residues: CASSSGGRETQYF.

V and J are TRBV5-6 and TRBJ2-7. Germline CDR1 SGHDT, CDR2 YYEEEE. The CDR3 runs 13 residues. CDR3 residues: CASSSGSWYEQYF.

The rearrangement joins TRBV11-2 to TRBJ2-3; the D gene TCRdb calls, TRBD2, cannot be checked with no DNA. The CDR3 sequence is 18 residues long. CDR1 is SGHAT and CDR2 is FQNNGV in the germline V gene. The CDR3 is CASSRSSGTSGSTDTQYF.

The V and J genes are TRBV4-2 and TRBJ2-1; TCRdb selects TRBD2, and the lack of DNA leaves this call unchecked. The CDR3 has 15 residues. The germline CDR1 and CDR2 sequences are LGHNA and YNFKEQ. CDR3 amino acids: CASSSSGSSYNEQFF.

V and J are TRBV20-1 and TRBJ1-2; absent DNA, TCRdb's TRBD1 call cannot be checked. The CDR3 has 12 amino acids. Germline lookup yields CDR1 DFQATT and CDR2 SNEGSKA (reference sequence). CDR3 loop: CSVVPRNYGYTF.

This chain links TRBV3-1 with TRBJ1-1. This CDR3 comprises 14 residues. The germline V gene has CDR1 LGHDT and CDR2 YNNKEL (reference sequence). The CDR3 is CASSQEIGQGKAFF. The variable domain in full, with the rest retrieved from reference TRBV3-1 and TRBJ1-1, is DTAVSQTPKYLVTQMGNDKSIKCEQNLGHDTMYWYKQDSKKFLKIMFSYNNKELIINETVPNRFSPKSPDKAHLNLHINSLELGDSAVYFCASSQEIGQGKAFFGQGTRLTVV.

The chain uses TRBV18 and TRBJ2-2; no DNA is available, so the TRBD2 call from TCRdb remains unchecked. This CDR3 has 16 residues. Germline V CDR1 and CDR2: KGHSH, LQKENI. The CDR3 reads CASSPMGGDNTGELFF.

The chain employs TRBV20-1 and TRBJ1-1. This CDR3 has 13 amino acids. Germline V gene data show CDR1 as DFQATT and CDR2 as SNEGSKA (reference sequence). The CDR3 reads CSARNSLVTEAFF.

CDR3 residues: CASRQGAWTEAFF. The rearrangement uses TRBV7-2 and TRBJ1-1; TCRdb picks TRBD1, but there is no DNA to check that call. There are 13 residues in the CDR3. Germline CDR1 and CDR2: SGHTA and FQGNSA.

The chain combines TRBV25-1 with TRBJ2-7; TCRdb indicates TRBD1, and absent DNA this call remains unverified. The germline V gene encodes CDR1 MGHDK and CDR2 SYGVNS. This CDR3 is built from 14 residues. The CDR3 here is CASSGQEKIYEQYF.

This chain uses TRBV7-2 with TRBJ2-7; as DNA is missing, the TRBD1 call by TCRdb cannot be tested. The CDR3 consists of 17 residues. CDR1 is SGHTA, CDR2 FQGNSA, per germline. The CDR3 here is CASSPTLDRALSYEQYF.

The chain links TRBV29-1 to TRBJ2-7; checking the TCRdb D call of TRBD1 is not possible without DNA. CDR1 SQVTM and CDR2 ANQGSEA come from the germline V gene. This CDR3 comprises 13 residues. The CDR3 spells CSVWTGGDGEQYF.

This chain uses TRBV29-1 with TRBJ1-1; there is no DNA to check the TCRdb D call of TRBD1. Germline CDR1 SQVTM, CDR2 ANQGSEA. The CDR3 totals 11 residues. The CDR3 is CSGGDLTEAFF.

This CDR3 is CASSLEGTGVGNEQFF. The chain uses TRBV11-3 and TRBJ2-1; TCRdb names TRBD1, which stays unverified in the absence of DNA. CDR1 SGHNT and CDR2 YENEEA come from the germline V gene. The CDR3 consists of 16 residues. The whole variable domain, remainder taken from reference TRBV11-3 and TRBJ2-1, is EAGVVQSPRYKIIEKKQPVAFWCNPISGHNTLYWYLQNLGQGPELLIRYENEEAVDDSQLPKDRFSAERLKGVDSTLKIQPAELGDSAVYLCASSLEGTGVGNEQFFGPGTRLTVL.

This chain links TRBV6-1 with TRBJ2-3; TCRdb lists TRBD1, though no DNA is available to test this call. The CDR3 sequence is 14 residues long. CDR1 and CDR2 from the germline V gene are MNHNS and SASEGT. The CDR3 loop reads CASRKTGAGDTQYF.